This TCR beta chain was identified in a study of blood T cell repertoires in COVID-19. V dropped 2 bases and J dropped 4; count of bases not matched to a gene: 2. From germline, CDR1 is MNHNY and CDR2 SVGAGI (reference sequence). CDR3 length equals 14 residues. Generated by immunoSEQ multiplex PCR, the TCRdb table keeps only in-frame clones and is missing some. In the table there are approximately 230,000 clones, more than 60% of which are singletons. Sequenced: peripheral blood. V gene TRBV6-6 combines with J gene TRBJ2-3; 8 nucleotides align to TRBD1. The source is a middle-aged woman with active or convalescent COVID-19. CDR3 nucleotides: TGTGCCAGCAGTTACGTACAGGGGGCAGATACGCAGTATTTT. The encoded protein is CASSYVQGADTQYF.